The 11 T cell receptor beta chains presented below share a single source sample, sequenced in a study of T cell responses to AZD1222 COVID-19 vaccine. TCRdb's table, derived via immunoSEQ multiplex PCR, lists solely in-frame clones and lacks some. Seen here are some 200,000 clones, roughly 88% observed once, and the top ten hold approximately 0.98%. This material consisted of peripheral blood, taken on day 0 of AZD1222 vaccination. The origin of the receptors is an adult in good health.

This chain uses TRBV4-3 with TRBJ2-1, with unresolved D. CDR1 and CDR2 from the germline V gene are LGHNA and YSLEER. Trimming took 3 bases from V and 5 from J, leaving 17 bases between them. The CDR3 length is 16 residues. The CDR3 reads CASSHARELGHNEQFF. The CDR3 DNA reads as TGCGCCAGCAGCCACGCTAGGGAATTGGGCCACAATGAGCAGTTCTTC.

The chain employs TRBV7-2 and TRBJ1-4; D gene ambiguous. There are 15 residues in the CDR3. With 1 base removed from V and 6 bases from J, the gap between germline ends came to 12 bases. From germline, CDR1 is SGHTA and CDR2 FQGNSA. The CDR3 here is CASSLDGNGYEKLFF. CDR3 bases: TGTGCCAGCAGCTTAGACGGGAATGGGTATGAAAAACTGTTTTTT.

The chain is built from TRBV29-1 and TRBJ1-3; D is unresolved. CDR1 is SQVTM, CDR2 ANQGSEA, per germline. The CDR3 covers 13 residues. V lost 5 bases to trimming and J lost 0 bases, with 8 bases between them. The CDR3 reads CSVLQNSGNTIYF. In nucleotides, the CDR3 is TGCAGCGTTCTTCAGAACTCTGGAAACACCATATATTTT.

This rearrangement joins TRBV27 to TRBJ2-7; TRBD2 aligns across 9 bases. The CDR3 is 16 residues long. Looked up from germline, CDR1 is MNHEY and CDR2 is SMNVEV (reference sequence). V shed 3 bases, J shed 4 bases, and the junction held 10 bases outside the gene matches. CDR3 loop: CASSFIGRGGTYEQYF. In DNA form, the CDR3 reads TGTGCCAGCAGTTTTATAGGGCGGGGGGGAACTTACGAGCAGTACTTC.

CDR3 region: CASSLGRGQETQYF. The CDR3 nucleotides are TGTGCCAGCAGCTTAGGCAGGGGACAAGAGACCCAGTACTTC. The chain joins TRBV11-3 to TRBJ2-5, with TRBD1 as a possible D gene (6 bases). V was shortened by 1 base and J by 2 bases, with 8 bases between the two germline ends. Germline lookup yields CDR1 SGHNT and CDR2 YENEEA. The CDR3 consists of 14 residues.

This chain uses TRBV12-5 with TRBJ2-7, with D perhaps matching TRBD1 (6 bases). From germline, CDR1 is LGHNT and CDR2 FRNRAP. Trimming took 10 bases from V and 5 from J, leaving 15 bases between them. The CDR3 totals 12 residues. Here the CDR3 DNA reads TGTGCTACTAGGGGGAGACGCAACGAGCAGTACTTC. Protein: CATRGRRNEQYF.

The V call is TRBV5-6, the J call TRBJ1-6; D gene unclear. The V end was cut by 2 bases, the J end by 0 bases, with 6 bases between. Germline loops: CDR1 SGHDT, CDR2 YYEEEE. The CDR3 runs 15 residues. The CDR3 loop is CASSFSGSYNSPLHF. The CDR3 nucleotides read TGTGCCAGCAGCTTCAGCGGCTCCTATAATTCACCCCTCCACTTT.

The rearrangement links TRBV6-1 to TRBJ2-3; unclear D gene. Germline values: CDR1 MNHNS, CDR2 SASEGT. Trimming removed 2 bases from V and 8 bases from J, with 8 bases in between. The CDR3 is 12 amino acids. CDR3 sequence: CASSEQEPTQYF. The CDR3 coding sequence is TGTGCCAGCAGTGAACAAGAGCCTACGCAGTATTTT.

The chain joins TRBV7-9 to TRBJ1-5; D not certain. V was clipped by 1 base and J by 1 base, with 20 bases between them. CDR1 is SEHNR, CDR2 FQNEAQ, per germline (reference sequence). This CDR3 is 19 amino acids long. CDR3 sequence: CASSLVRQDAMSSNQPQHF. The DNA for the CDR3 is TGTGCCAGCAGCTTAGTACGGCAGGACGCGATGAGCAGCAATCAGCCCCAGCATTTT.

The V call is TRBV3-1 (or the pseudogene TRBV3-2), the J call TRBJ2-7, with TRBD1 identical over 11 bases. CDR3 length: 17 amino acids. CDR1 is LGHDT and CDR2 is YNNKEL in the germline V gene (reference sequence). V trimming: 4 bases; J trimming: 2 bases; junction bases outside the gene matches: 10. In nucleotides, the CDR3 is TGTGCCAGCAGCCGATCCGGGACAGGGGGTCGCCCCTACGAGCAGTACTTC. Encoded protein: CASSRSGTGGRPYEQYF.

J is TRBJ2-7 and V is TRBV7-2, with 12 bases matching TRBD1. Trimming at V came to 4 bases and at J to 6 bases, leaving 4 bases not matched to a gene. There are 14 residues in the CDR3. The germline V gene has CDR1 SGHTA and CDR2 FQGNSA. CDR3 sequence: CASSSRDRGLEQYF. The CDR3 region has the DNA TGTGCCAGCAGCTCCCGGGACAGGGGGCTCGAGCAGTACTTC.